This T cell receptor beta chain was obtained from a study of T-cell memory formation after mild COVID-19. Study in general: Largely donor-specific TCR clusters were found.

The CDR3 is 14 residues long. The germline V and J ends were trimmed by 9 bases and 1 base, with 15 bases remaining between them. Germline V gives CDR1 SNHLY, CDR2 FYNNEI. In its sample, this clonotype was seen a few times. TCRdb reanalysed the 5' RACE reads using MiXCR and keeps one entry per CDR3 protein. The sample gives 150,000 to 200,000 distinct CDR3 sequences, more than 12% of which show up once; 13% to 15% is in the top ten. The sequencing sample was made of PBMCs or a T cell subset sorted from them (not recorded which). This TCR was recovered from an adult woman who had mild COVID-19 (a few samples of this study predate the infection). Cell type and time point are not known. The V and J genes are TRBV2 and TRBJ1-1, with D possibly matching TRBD1 (6 bases). The chain's CDR3 is CARSGGRRNTEAFF. CDR3 coding DNA: TGTGCCAGGTCGGGGGGGCGACGGAACACTGAAGCTTTCTTT. Full variable domain (remainder filled in from reference TRBV2 and TRBJ1-1): EPEVTQTPSHQVTQMGQEVILRCVPISNHLYFYWYRQILGQKVEFLVSFYNNEISEKSEIFDDQFSVERPDGSNFTLKIRSTKLEDSAMYFCARSGGRRNTEAFFGQGTRLTVV.